This T cell receptor (beta chain) was recovered during a study of blood T cell repertoires in COVID-19 (dated by TCRdb to about 2020). The study in broad terms: Samples covering the acute and convalescent phases of COVID-19 were provided by collaborators in the United States, Italy and Spain. The dataset comprised deeply sampled blood TCRbeta repertoires from subjects exposed to, actively infected with, or recovered from COVID-19. A de-identified subject ID, COVID-19 status, age in years and sex were almost always included in the sample metadata. The prospective study material was composed of cDNA or gDNA derived from T cells, B-cell-depleted T cells, or PBMCs. Samples were obtained from the ongoing ImmuneRACE study (first 160 participants) and from some 1,200 subjects provided by 6 global collaborators. Where available, HLA class I and class II types were obtained from metadata supplied by the sample provider rather than from assay-based typing. The repertoires were released in a freely available public database intended as a resource for research on the immune response to SARS-CoV-2. The paper's findings and limits, for the study overall: How much clinical and demographic metadata was included differed by source and by participant, and the metadata was provided uncurated.

As regards this clone: Its antigen is not yet known. Per-nucleotide qualities are absent, and no much larger clonotype sits a single base away.

The immunoSEQ Assay, a bias-controlled multiplex PCR, was used to amplify TCRbeta CDR3 regions from genomic DNA. The source study handled its data this way. Nucleated cell counts per sample were estimated from amplification of reference gene primers within the assay. To quantify the absolute abundance of each unique TCRbeta CDR3 rearrangement, sequence reads were collapsed and filtered. For each sample, productive Simpson clonality was calculated by taking the square root of Simpson's diversity index across productive rearrangements. The source is immuneACCESS, and TCRdb retained only in-frame sequences with V and J called. Part of the clones is not carried over; for the studies checked, unresolved V genes explain less than half of this, and the remainder is unexplained. Clone size and V and J calls were adopted from that table, with D and trimming inferred from the DNA. Within this sample are about 180,000 clones, with roughly nine tenths of them counted one time only. The leading ten clones occupy roughly 20% of the sample.

The junction carries 13 bases between V and J, which are trimmed by 1 base and 1 base respectively. Measured from the cysteine to the phenylalanine, the CDR3 is 16 residues long. CDR3 DNA only is kept here, 48 bases in frame from base 1. From the germline V gene (reference sequence), CDR1 is SEHNR and CDR2 is FQNEAQ. Collaborating institutions collected whole blood in K2EDTA tubes following their own protocols. For TCRbeta analysis, collaborator samples were shipped as frozen whole blood, as isolated PBMCs, or as DNA extracted from either sample type. The origin of this receptor is a man in his sixties or seventies with active or convalescent COVID-19. In this chain, TRBV7-9 is recombined with TRBJ2-5; the D gene identity is not certain. The sample comprised peripheral blood. The base sequence is TGTGCCAGCAGCTTAGGGGCCCCTCTGGGCCAAGAGACCCAGTACTTC. It specifies CASSLGAPLGQETQYF. Reference TRBV7-9 and TRBJ2-5 genes cover what lies past the CDR3, so the full variable domain is DTGVSQNPRHKITKRGQNVTFRCDPISEHNRLYWYRQTLGQGPEFLTYFQNEAQLEKSRLLSDRFSAERPKGSFSTLEIQRTEQGDSAMYLCASSLGAPLGQETQYFGPGTRLLVL.